Listed below are T cell receptor beta chains from one sample, sequenced in a study of beta chain features in type 1 diabetes. The protocol was immunoSEQ multiplex PCR, while the TCRdb copy is restricted to in-frame clones and leaves out a portion. This sample has about 230,000 clones, with 9.6% found just once. The sample comprised naive CD4+ T cells from blood. Every receptor here comes from a woman between 18 and 29 years old in good health. Each CDR3 is given with its conserved first and last residue. The order of the fields is V gene, J gene, D gene, clone size, CDR3 DNA, CDR3 protein. The D gene is left open where the match is weak. The size of a clone is reported for some rows only, either as once, few or many, or as a class for expanded clones.

v_call: TRBV29-1
j_call: TRBJ2-1
d_call: TRBD2
clone_size: few
cdr3_nt: TGCAGCTCGGTAGCGGGGGGCGGGGTCAATGAGCAGTTCTTC
cdr3_aa: CSSVAGGGVNEQFF

v_call: TRBV7-3
j_call: TRBJ2-3
d_call: -
clone_size: few
cdr3_nt: TGTGCCAGCAGCCCCTCAGGAGATACGCAGTATTTT
cdr3_aa: CASSPSGDTQYF

v_call: TRBV29-1
j_call: TRBJ1-2
d_call: TRBD1
clone_size: few
cdr3_nt: TGCAGCGTTGGGAAGCCCGGGACAGACTATGGCTACACCTTC
cdr3_aa: CSVGKPGTDYGYTF

v_call: TRBV7-2
j_call: TRBJ1-1
d_call: -
clone_size: -
cdr3_nt: TGTGCCAGCAGGGGGGGGACGAACACTGAAGCTTTCTTT
cdr3_aa: CASRGGTNTEAFF

v_call: TRBV4-2
j_call: TRBJ1-5
d_call: TRBD1
clone_size: -
cdr3_nt: TGTGCCAGCAGCCTCCTCAACAGGGGTCAGCCCCAGCATTTT
cdr3_aa: CASSLLNRGQPQHF

v_call: TRBV27
j_call: TRBJ2-1
d_call: -
clone_size: few
cdr3_nt: TGTGCCAGCAGTTTATCGTTTCGCGGGCCCAGCTCCTACAATGAGCAGTTCTTC
cdr3_aa: CASSLSFRGPSSYNEQFF

v_call: TRBV5-1
j_call: TRBJ2-1
d_call: -
clone_size: -
cdr3_nt: TGCGCCAGCAGCTTGGCCGGGTTAGCGATAAACTCCTACAATGAGCAGTTCTTC
cdr3_aa: CASSLAGLAINSYNEQFF

v_call: TRBV2
j_call: TRBJ2-1
d_call: TRBD2
clone_size: few
cdr3_nt: TGTGCCAGCAGCGGACTAGCGGGAGGGCCCAAGTTCTTC
cdr3_aa: CASSGLAGGPKFF

v_call: TRBV14
j_call: TRBJ2-7
d_call: -
clone_size: -
cdr3_nt: TGTGCCAGCAGCCGGGGGGGCGGCTACGAGCAGTACTTC
cdr3_aa: CASSRGGGYEQYF

v_call: TRBV4-1
j_call: TRBJ2-1
d_call: -
clone_size: few
cdr3_nt: TGCGCCAGCAGCCAAGATCCGGGTAGCGCGCAGTTCTTC
cdr3_aa: CASSQDPGSAQFF

v_call: TRBV7-7
j_call: TRBJ2-3
d_call: TRBD2
clone_size: -
cdr3_nt: TGTGCTAGCAGTTCCCTAGCGGGGGGAGTAACAGATACGCAGTATTTT
cdr3_aa: CASSSLAGGVTDTQYF